These 15 T cell receptor beta chains were all obtained from the same sample, sequenced in a study of T-cell reconstitution after alpha-beta-depleted transplantation in children. TCRbeta library preparation incorporated unique molecular identifiers. Each CDR3 protein is one row after TCRdb ran MiXCR on the PCR reads. The sample contains about 580,000 distinct CDR3 sequences, 20% to 25% of which appear only once. The sample in question was PBMCs, mostly from graft donor cells, obtained 360 days after TCRalphabeta/CD19-depleted stem cell transplant. The receptors come from a boy in the first two years of life who had a stem cell transplant for acute myeloid leukemia, so the T cells may come from the graft donor.

As for this clonotype: A read error may be the cause here, since a much bigger clone is one base away. This rearrangement joins TRBV20-1 to TRBJ1-4, with TRBD1 identical over 8 bases. Germline V lookup: CDR1 DFQATT, CDR2 SNEGSKA (reference sequence). The CDR3 length is 14 residues. The CDR3: CCARGRDRIEKLFF. CDR3 bases: TGCTGTGCTAGAGGTCGGGACAGGATAGAAAAACTGTTTTTT.

The rearrangement joins TRBV28 to TRBJ2-7; 9 bases agree with TRBD2. The CDR3 has 15 amino acids. Germline lookup yields CDR1 MDHEN and CDR2 SYDVKM. The V gene end was trimmed by 5 bases and the J gene end by 1 base; junction bases not matched to a gene: 6. The CDR3 sequence is CASSQTSGSSYEQYV. Here the CDR3 DNA reads TGTGCCAGCAGTCAAACTAGCGGGTCATCCTACGAGCAGTACGTC.

The chain carries TRBV28 and TRBJ1-2; D remains ambiguous. This CDR3 contains 14 residues. The germline V gene has CDR1 MDHEN and CDR2 SYDVKM. V lost 2 bases and J lost 4, with 11 bases in between. The CDR3 DNA reads as TGTGCCAGCAGTTTAGTGGGAGTTACCTATGGCTACACCTTC. Amino acid sequence: CASSLVGVTYGYTF.

This chain joins TRBV7-2 and TRBJ2-3, with 9 bases that match TRBD2. This CDR3 has 15 residues. CDR1 SGHTA and CDR2 FQGNSA come from the germline V gene. The V and J ends lost 3 bases and 9 bases, in that order; junction bases with no gene match: 10. The CDR3, as DNA: TGTGCCAGCAGCTTGAGGCGGGGGGGGCCCGGAACGCAGTATTTT. It encodes CASSLRRGGPGTQYF.

This clonotype was counted many times. V gene TRBV6-6 combines with J gene TRBJ1-1; D is ambiguous. Between the trimmed V and J ends, which lost 5 bases and 8 bases, there was a span of 9 bases. Per the germline V gene, CDR1 is MNHNY and CDR2 is SVGAGI (reference sequence). The CDR3 runs 11 residues. The CDR3 DNA sequence: TGTGCCAGCAGTAATTGGGAAGAAGCTTTCTTT. Protein product: CASSNWEEAFF.

The J gene is TRBJ1-2, the V gene TRBV20-1; D uncertain. This CDR3 comprises 13 residues. V lost 3 bases to trimming and J lost 8 bases, with 16 bases between them. Germline V gene data show CDR1 as DFQATT and CDR2 as SNEGSKA (reference sequence). CDR3 protein: CSASRAPPGGYTF. The CDR3 DNA follows: TGCAGTGCTAGTCGGGCACCTCCGGGGGGCTACACCTTC.

This clonotype occurred many times. J is TRBJ2-1 and V is TRBV13, with D maybe TRBD1 (6 bases). Trimming took off 0 bases at V and 1 base at J, with 7 bases between the two ends. In germline, CDR1 is PRHDT, CDR2 FYEKMQ (reference sequence). The CDR3 loop spans 15 amino acids. The CDR3 reads CASSLGRGSYNEQFF. The DNA for the CDR3 is TGTGCCAGCAGCTTAGGCAGGGGTTCCTACAATGAGCAGTTCTTC.

This clonotype was picked up one time. The chain combines TRBV28 with TRBJ2-5; possible D gene TRBD2, 5 bases. CDR1 is MDHEN and CDR2 is SYDVKM in the germline V gene. V was cut by 11 bases and J by 5 bases, with 18 bases left in between. This CDR3 contains 13 residues. This chain's CDR3 is CAGGWHSGETQYF. CDR3 coding DNA: TGTGCCGGCGGCTGGCACTCGGGGGAGACCCAGTACTTC.

The chain couples TRBV20-1 to TRBJ2-5; 11 bases are shared with TRBD2. This CDR3 is built from 15 residues. The germline V gene encodes CDR1 DFQATT and CDR2 SNEGSKA (reference sequence). J lost 1 base, V lost 7 bases, and 8 bases had no gene match. CDR3 protein: CSVLAGGLFQETQYF. The CDR3 DNA sequence: TGCAGTGTCCTAGCGGGGGGTTTATTCCAAGAGACCCAGTACTTC.

This clonotype has a count of ten or more. The chain recombines TRBV20-1 with TRBJ2-7; TRBD2 matches 8 bases. CDR3 length: 12 amino acids. CDR1 is DFQATT and CDR2 is SNEGSKA in the germline V gene (reference sequence). The ends lost 3 bases at V and 3 bases at J; junction bases unmatched: 1. The CDR3 loop reads CSASTSGYEQYF. The CDR3 coding sequence is TGCAGTGCTAGCACTAGCGGCTACGAGCAGTACTTC.

This clonotype was seen a handful of times. The chain employs TRBV7-2 and TRBJ2-5; D might be TRBD2 (6 bases). This CDR3 is 15 amino acids long. The V and J ends lost 6 bases and 2 bases respectively, with 16 bases between them. CDR1 is SGHTA and CDR2 is FQGNSA in the germline V gene. The CDR3 spells CASSSNTGVQETQYF. The CDR3 DNA reads as TGTGCCAGCAGTTCGAACACGGGGGTACAAGAGACCCAGTACTTC.

The chain uses TRBV2 and TRBJ1-5, with TRBD1 matching over 9 bases. The V gene's germline CDR1 is SNHLY and CDR2 FYNNEI. The CDR3 totals 14 residues. After removal of 5 bases from V and 6 bases from J, the junction contained 5 bases not matched to a gene. CDR3 nucleotides: TGTGCCAGCAGTAATACAGGGGGCTCTCAGCCCCAGCATTTT. It translates to CASSNTGGSQPQHF.

The chain uses TRBV6-1 and TRBJ1-2; possible D gene TRBD1, 6 bases. This CDR3 spans 16 amino acids. Looked up from germline, CDR1 is MNHNS and CDR2 is SASEGT. V was cut by 2 bases and J by 2 bases, with 15 bases left in between. The CDR3 region is CASSERGGPFNYGYTF. CDR3 DNA sequence: TGTGCCAGCAGTGAAAGGGGGGGGCCCTTCAACTATGGCTACACCTTC.

In its sample, this clonotype was seen a few times. The chain recombines TRBV20-1 with TRBJ2-1; TRBD2 is a possible D gene (6 bases). The length of the CDR3 is 14 residues. Germline V lookup: CDR1 DFQATT, CDR2 SNEGSKA (reference sequence). V lost 7 bases and J lost 3, with 16 bases in between. The CDR3 sequence: CSGSGEELYNEQFF. In DNA form, the CDR3 reads TGCAGTGGGTCCGGGGAGGAACTCTACAATGAGCAGTTCTTC.

This clonotype was found a few times. The chain combines TRBV2 with TRBJ2-1, with TRBD2 matching over 11 bases. This CDR3 region has 19 residues. V lost 8 bases to trimming and J lost 0 bases; unmatched junction nucleotides: 15. The germline V gene encodes CDR1 SNHLY and CDR2 FYNNEI. CDR3 nucleotides: TGTGCCAGCTCACGGAGCGGGCTAGCGGGGGGCTCCTCCTACAATGAGCAGTTCTTC. As protein: CASSRSGLAGGSSYNEQFF.